This T cell receptor beta chain stems from a study of OX40 agonist ivuxolimab in advanced cancers. Germline values: CDR1 LNHDA, CDR2 SQIVND (reference sequence). This CDR3 has 13 amino acids. Trimming pared 0 bases from V and 8 bases from J, leaving 7 bases between. Clones were read by immunoSEQ multiplex PCR, and TCRdb kept only the in-frame ones, dropping some. Here the sample spans tens of thousands of clones, around 87% being singletons. The source of this sequence is an adult with an advanced solid tumor such as melanoma, head and neck, liver or kidney cancer. The genes are TRBV19 and TRBJ2-2; D is uncertain. Source: CD4+ or CD8+ T cells sorted from blood, taken in a trial of the OX40 agonist ivuxolimab. CDR3: CASSIESWGELFF. The CDR3 DNA sequence: TGTGCCAGTAGTATAGAATCTTGGGGGGAGCTGTTTTTT.